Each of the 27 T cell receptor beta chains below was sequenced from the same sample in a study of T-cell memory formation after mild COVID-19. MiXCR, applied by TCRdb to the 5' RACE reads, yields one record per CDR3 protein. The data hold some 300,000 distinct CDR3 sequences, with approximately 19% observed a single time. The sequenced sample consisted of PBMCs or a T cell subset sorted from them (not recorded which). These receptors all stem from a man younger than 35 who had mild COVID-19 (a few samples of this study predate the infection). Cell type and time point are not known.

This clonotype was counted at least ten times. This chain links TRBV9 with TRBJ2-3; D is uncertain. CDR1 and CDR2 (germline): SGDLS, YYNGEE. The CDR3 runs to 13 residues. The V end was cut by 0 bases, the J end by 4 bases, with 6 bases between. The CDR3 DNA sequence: TGTGCCAGCAGCGTAGGGCCCCCAGATACGCAGTATTTT. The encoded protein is CASSVGPPDTQYF.

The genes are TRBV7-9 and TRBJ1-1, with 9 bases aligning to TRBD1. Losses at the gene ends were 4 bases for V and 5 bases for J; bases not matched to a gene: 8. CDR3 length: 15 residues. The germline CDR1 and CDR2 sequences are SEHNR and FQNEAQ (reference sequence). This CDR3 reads CASSSFDRGRTEAFF. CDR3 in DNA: TGTGCCAGCAGCTCATTTGACAGGGGGAGGACTGAAGCTTTCTTT.

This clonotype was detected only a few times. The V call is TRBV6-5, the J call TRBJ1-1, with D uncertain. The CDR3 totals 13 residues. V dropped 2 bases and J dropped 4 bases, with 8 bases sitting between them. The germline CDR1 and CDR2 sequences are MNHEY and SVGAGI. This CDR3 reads CASSYRVGTEAFF. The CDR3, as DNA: TGTGCCAGCAGTTACAGGGTGGGCACTGAAGCTTTCTTT.

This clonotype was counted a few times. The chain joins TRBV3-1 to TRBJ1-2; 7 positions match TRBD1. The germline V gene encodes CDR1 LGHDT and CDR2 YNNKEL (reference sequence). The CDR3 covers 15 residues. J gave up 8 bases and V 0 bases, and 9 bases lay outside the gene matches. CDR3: CASSQDVKGAYGYTF. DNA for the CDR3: TGTGCCAGCAGCCAAGATGTCAAGGGGGCGTACGGCTACACCTTC. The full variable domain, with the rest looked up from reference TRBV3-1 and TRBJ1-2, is DTAVSQTPKYLVTQMGNDKSIKCEQNLGHDTMYWYKQDSKKFLKIMFSYNNKELIINETVPNRFSPKSPDKAHLNLHINSLELGDSAVYFCASSQDVKGAYGYTFGSGTRLTVV.

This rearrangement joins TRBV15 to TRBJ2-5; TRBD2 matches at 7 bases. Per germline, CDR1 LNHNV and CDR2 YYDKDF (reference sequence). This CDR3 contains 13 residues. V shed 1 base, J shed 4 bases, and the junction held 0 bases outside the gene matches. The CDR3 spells CATSRGGGETQYF. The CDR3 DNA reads TGTGCCACCAGCAGAGGGGGGGGAGAGACCCAGTACTTC.

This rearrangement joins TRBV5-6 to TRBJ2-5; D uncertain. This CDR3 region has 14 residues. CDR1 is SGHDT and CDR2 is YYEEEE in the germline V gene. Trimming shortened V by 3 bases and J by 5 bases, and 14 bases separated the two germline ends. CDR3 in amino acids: CASSWDRLHETQYF. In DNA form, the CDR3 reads TGTGCCAGCAGCTGGGATCGGCTCCACGAGACCCAGTACTTC.

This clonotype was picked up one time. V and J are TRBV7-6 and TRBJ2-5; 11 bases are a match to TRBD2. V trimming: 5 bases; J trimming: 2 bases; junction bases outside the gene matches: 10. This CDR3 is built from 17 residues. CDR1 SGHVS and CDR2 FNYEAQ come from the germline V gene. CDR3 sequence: CASSLAGTSGTQETQYF. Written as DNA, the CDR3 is TGTGCCAGCAGCCTCGCCGGGACTAGCGGAACACAAGAGACCCAGTACTTC.

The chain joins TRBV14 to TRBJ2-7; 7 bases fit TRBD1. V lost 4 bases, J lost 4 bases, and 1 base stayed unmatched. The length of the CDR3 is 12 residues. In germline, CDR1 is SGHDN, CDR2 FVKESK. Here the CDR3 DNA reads TGTGCCAGCAGCCGGACAGGTTACGAGCAGTACGTC. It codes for CASSRTGYEQYV.

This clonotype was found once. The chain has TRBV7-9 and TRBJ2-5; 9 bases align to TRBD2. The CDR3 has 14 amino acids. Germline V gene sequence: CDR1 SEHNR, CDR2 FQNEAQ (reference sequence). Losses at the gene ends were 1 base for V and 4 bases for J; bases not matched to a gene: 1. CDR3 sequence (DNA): TGTGCCAGCAGCTTAGGACTAGCGGTAGAGACCCAGTACTTC. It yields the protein CASSLGLAVETQYF.

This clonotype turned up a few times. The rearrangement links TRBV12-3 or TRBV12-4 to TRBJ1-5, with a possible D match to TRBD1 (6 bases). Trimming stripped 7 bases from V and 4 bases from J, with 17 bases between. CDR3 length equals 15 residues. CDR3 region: CASNPGAPRNQPQHF. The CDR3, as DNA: TGTGCCAGCAACCCGGGGGCCCCAAGGAATCAGCCCCAGCATTTT.

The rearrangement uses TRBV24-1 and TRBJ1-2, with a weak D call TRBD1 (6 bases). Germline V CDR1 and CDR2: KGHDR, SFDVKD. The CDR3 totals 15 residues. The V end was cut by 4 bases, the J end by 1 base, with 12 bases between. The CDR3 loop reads CATSDGQPDNYGYTF. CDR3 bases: TGTGCCACCAGTGACGGACAGCCGGATAACTATGGCTACACCTTC.

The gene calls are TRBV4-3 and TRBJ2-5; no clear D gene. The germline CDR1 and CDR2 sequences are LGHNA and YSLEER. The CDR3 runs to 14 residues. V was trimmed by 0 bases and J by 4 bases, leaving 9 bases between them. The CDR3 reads CASSQDLQRETQYF. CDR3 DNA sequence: TGCGCCAGCAGCCAAGATTTGCAGAGAGAGACCCAGTACTTC.

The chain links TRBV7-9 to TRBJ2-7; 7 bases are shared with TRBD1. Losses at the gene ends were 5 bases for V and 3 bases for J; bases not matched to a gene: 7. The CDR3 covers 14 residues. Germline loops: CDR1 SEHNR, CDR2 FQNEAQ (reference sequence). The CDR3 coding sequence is TGTGCCAGCAGCGCGACAGGGTCAGACTACGAGCAGTACTTC. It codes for CASSATGSDYEQYF.

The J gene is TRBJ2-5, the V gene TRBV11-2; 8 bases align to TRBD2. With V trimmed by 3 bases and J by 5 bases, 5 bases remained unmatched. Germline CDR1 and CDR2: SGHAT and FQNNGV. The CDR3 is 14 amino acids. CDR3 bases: TGTGCCAGCAGCTTCGGGGGGGCGCGGGAGACCCAGTACTTC. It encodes CASSFGGARETQYF.

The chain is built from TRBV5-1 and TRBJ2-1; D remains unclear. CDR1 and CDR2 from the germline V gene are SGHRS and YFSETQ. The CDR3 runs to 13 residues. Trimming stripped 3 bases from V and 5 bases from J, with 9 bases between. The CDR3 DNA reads TGCGCCAGCAGCTCAGTCCAAGACAATGAGCAGTTCTTC. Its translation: CASSSVQDNEQFF.

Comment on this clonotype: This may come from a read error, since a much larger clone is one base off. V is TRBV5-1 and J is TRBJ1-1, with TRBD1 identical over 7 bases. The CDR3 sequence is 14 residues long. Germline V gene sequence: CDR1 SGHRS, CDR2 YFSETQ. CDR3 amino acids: CASSYGTANTETFF. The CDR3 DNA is TGCGCCAGCAGCTACGGGACAGCCAACACTGAAACTTTCTTT.

The CDR3 DNA reads as TGTGCCACCAGCAGAGATCGTAGCGGGGGCTACACCGGGGAGCTGTTTTTT. Translating gives CATSRDRSGGYTGELFF. The rearrangement uses TRBV15 and TRBJ2-2, with 9 positions matching TRBD2. Germline CDR1 reads LNHNV; CDR2 reads YYDKDF (reference sequence). The junction had 5 bases not matched to a gene; V was cut back by 0 bases and J by 3 bases. This CDR3 region has 17 residues.

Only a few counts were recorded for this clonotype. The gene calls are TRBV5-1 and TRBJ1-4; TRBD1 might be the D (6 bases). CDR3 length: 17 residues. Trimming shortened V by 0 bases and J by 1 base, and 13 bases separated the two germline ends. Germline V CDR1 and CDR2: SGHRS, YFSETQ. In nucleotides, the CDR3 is TGCGCCAGCAGCTTGGGAGCAGGGGCAGGAACTAATGAAAAACTGTTTTTT. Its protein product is CASSLGAGAGTNEKLFF.

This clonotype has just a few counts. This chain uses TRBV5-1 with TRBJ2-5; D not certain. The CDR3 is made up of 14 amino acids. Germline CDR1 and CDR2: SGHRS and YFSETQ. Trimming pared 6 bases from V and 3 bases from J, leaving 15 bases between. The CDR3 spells CASTSAVSEETQYF. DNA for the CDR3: TGCGCCAGCACCTCCGCCGTTTCCGAAGAGACCCAGTACTTC.

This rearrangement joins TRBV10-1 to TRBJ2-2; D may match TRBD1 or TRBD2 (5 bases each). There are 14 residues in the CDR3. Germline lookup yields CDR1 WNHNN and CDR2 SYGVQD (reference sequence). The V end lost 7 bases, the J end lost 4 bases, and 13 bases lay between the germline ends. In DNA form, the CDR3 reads TGCGCCAGCACGGGATCGAGGGGCACCGGGGAGCTGTTTTTT. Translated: CASTGSRGTGELFF.

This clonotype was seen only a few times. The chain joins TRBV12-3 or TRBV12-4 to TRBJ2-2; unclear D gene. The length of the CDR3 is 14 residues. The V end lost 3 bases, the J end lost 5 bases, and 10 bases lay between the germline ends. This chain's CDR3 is CASSFRRRTGELFF. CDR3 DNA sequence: TGTGCCAGCAGTTTTCGACGTCGGACCGGGGAGCTGTTTTTT.

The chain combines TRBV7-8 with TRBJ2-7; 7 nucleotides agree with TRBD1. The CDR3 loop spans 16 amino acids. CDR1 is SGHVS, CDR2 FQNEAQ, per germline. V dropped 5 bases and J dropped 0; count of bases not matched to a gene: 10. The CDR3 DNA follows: TGTGCCAGCAGCCGTGCTGTGGGGACAGTCTCCTACGAGCAGTACTTC. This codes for CASSRAVGTVSYEQYF.

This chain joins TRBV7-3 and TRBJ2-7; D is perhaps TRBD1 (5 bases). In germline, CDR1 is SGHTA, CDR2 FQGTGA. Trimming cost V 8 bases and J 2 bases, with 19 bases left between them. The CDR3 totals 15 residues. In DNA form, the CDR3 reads TGTGCCAGCGGTTATAGGGGAACGACAGCCTACGAGCAGTACTTC. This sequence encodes CASGYRGTTAYEQYF.

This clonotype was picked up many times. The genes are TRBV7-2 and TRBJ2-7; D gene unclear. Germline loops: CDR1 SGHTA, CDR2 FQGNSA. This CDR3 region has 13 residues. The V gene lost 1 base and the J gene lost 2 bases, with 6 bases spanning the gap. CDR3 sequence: CASSLGQPYEQYF. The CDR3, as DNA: TGTGCCAGCAGCTTAGGTCAGCCCTACGAGCAGTACTTC.

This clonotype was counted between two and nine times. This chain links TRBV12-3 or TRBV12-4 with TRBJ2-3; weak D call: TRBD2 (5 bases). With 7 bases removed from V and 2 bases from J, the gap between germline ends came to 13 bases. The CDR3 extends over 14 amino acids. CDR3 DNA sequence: TGTGCCAGCACCCTGGGAGCGGTCACAGATACGCAGTATTTT. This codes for CASTLGAVTDTQYF.

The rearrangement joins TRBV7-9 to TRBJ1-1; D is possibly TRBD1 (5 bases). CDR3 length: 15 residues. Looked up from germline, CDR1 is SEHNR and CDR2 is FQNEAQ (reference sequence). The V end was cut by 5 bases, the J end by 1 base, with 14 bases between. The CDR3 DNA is TGTGCCAGCAGCCAGCATGGGGCCTCGAACACTGAAGCTTTCTTT. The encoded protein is CASSQHGASNTEAFF.

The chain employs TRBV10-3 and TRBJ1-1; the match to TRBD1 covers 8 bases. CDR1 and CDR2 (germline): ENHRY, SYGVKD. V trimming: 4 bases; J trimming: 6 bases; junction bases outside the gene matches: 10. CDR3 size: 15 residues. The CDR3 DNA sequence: TGTGCCATCAGTGGGCAGACAGGGGTGGTCTCTGAAGCTTTCTTT. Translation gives CAISGQTGVVSEAFF.